What follows are 26 T cell receptor beta chains derived from one specimen sequenced in a study of identical twins. TCRdb recomputed calls from the 5' RACE reads with MiXCR, one row per CDR3 protein. Counted here are approximately 890,000 distinct CDR3 sequences, over 9% occurring once; the ten biggest clones make up around 1.6%. The data were also submitted as part of a second study, on yellow fever vaccine responses in identical twins.

The source material was PBMCs. Receptors originate from a woman aged 18 to 35 in good health.

This clonotype was observed a handful of times. The rearrangement links TRBV6-1 to TRBJ2-3; D perhaps matches TRBD1 (5 bases). Germline CDR1 is MNHNS and CDR2 is SASEGT. This CDR3 spans 12 amino acids. With 0 bases removed from V and 13 bases from J, the gap between germline ends came to 11 bases. The CDR3 loop is CASSEAQGRKYF. CDR3 nucleotide sequence: TGTGCCAGCAGTGAAGCGCAGGGTAGGAAGTATTTT.

The rearrangement links TRBV7-9 to TRBJ2-3; 7 bases are a match to TRBD2. The CDR3 is 15 amino acids. V dropped 5 bases and J dropped 0; count of bases not matched to a gene: 5. CDR1 is SEHNR, CDR2 FQNEAQ, per germline (reference sequence). The CDR3 nucleotides are TGTGCCAGCAGCCGCGGGGACTACAGCACAGATACGCAGTATTTT. This encodes CASSRGDYSTDTQYF. Using reference TRBV7-9 and TRBJ2-3 for the parts outside the CDR3, the full variable domain is DTGVSQNPRHKITKRGQNVTFRCDPISEHNRLYWYRQTLGQGPEFLTYFQNEAQLEKSRLLSDRFSAERPKGSFSTLEIQRTEQGDSAMYLCASSRGDYSTDTQYFGPGTRLTVL.

This clonotype was detected many times. V is TRBV6-1 and J is TRBJ1-1; D is perhaps TRBD1 (5 bases). The CDR3 has 13 amino acids. Germline V lookup: CDR1 MNHNS, CDR2 SASEGT. With 7 bases removed from V and 3 bases from J, the gap between germline ends came to 12 bases. CDR3 sequence (DNA): TGTGCCAGCATGGTGGGAGGGGACACTGAAGCTTTCTTT. Residues: CASMVGGDTEAFF.

This clonotype showed up just a few times. This sequence joins TRBV4-1 and TRBJ1-2; D possibly corresponds to TRBD1 (6 bases). Germline V CDR1 and CDR2: MGHRA, YSYEKL. V was pared by 0 bases and J by 0 bases, with 8 bases between. This CDR3 has 15 residues. CDR3 nucleotide sequence: TGCGCCAGCAGCCAAGATGGACAGACTAACTATGGCTACACCTTC. Protein product: CASSQDGQTNYGYTF.

The table lists this clonotype with a few counts. The chain carries TRBV6-2 or TRBV6-3 and TRBJ1-4; TRBD1 agrees at 8 bases. The CDR3 is made up of 16 amino acids. Germline assignment: CDR1 MNHEY and CDR2 SVGEGT. Trimming took 4 bases from V and 8 from J; bases not matched to a gene: 12. The CDR3 sequence is CASSLAGGATGEKLFF. In nucleotides, the CDR3 is TGTGCCAGCAGTTTGGCAGGGGGCGCAACGGGAGAAAAACTGTTTTTT.

This clonotype was observed a few times. CDR3 region: CATSDSRRNSSYEQYV. In DNA form, the CDR3 reads TGTGCCACCAGTGATTCACGACGGAATAGCTCCTACGAGCAGTACGTC. The chain joins TRBV24-1 to TRBJ2-7; D is ambiguous. Trimming cost V 2 bases and J 0 bases, with 13 bases left between them. The CDR3 contains 16 residues. Germline values: CDR1 KGHDR, CDR2 SFDVKD.

The chain uses TRBV29-1 and TRBJ2-3, with TRBD2 identical over 15 bases. Losses at the gene ends were 3 bases for V and 6 bases for J; bases not matched to a gene: 7. CDR1 is SQVTM and CDR2 is ANQGSEA in the germline V gene. The CDR3 runs to 16 residues. CDR3 loop: CSVDWTSGRAEDTQYF. The CDR3 nucleotides read TGCAGCGTTGACTGGACTAGCGGGAGGGCCGAGGATACGCAGTATTTT.

Only a few counts were recorded for this clonotype. The chain has TRBV2 and TRBJ2-3; TRBD2 agrees at 8 bases. There are 14 residues in the CDR3. Trimming removed 7 bases from V and 6 bases from J; junction bases left unmatched: 9. Germline assignment: CDR1 SNHLY and CDR2 FYNNEI. CDR3 protein: CASNLKRERDTQYF. In DNA form, the CDR3 reads TGTGCCAGCAACCTAAAGCGGGAGCGGGATACGCAGTATTTT. The variable domain in full, completed from reference TRBV2 and TRBJ2-3, reads EPEVTQTPSHQVTQMGQEVILRCVPISNHLYFYWYRQILGQKVEFLVSFYNNEISEKSEIFDDQFSVERPDGSNFTLKIRSTKLEDSAMYFCASNLKRERDTQYFGPGTRLTVL.

This clonotype was counted between two and nine times. The V gene is TRBV29-1, the J gene TRBJ2-1, with D possibly being TRBD1 (5 bases). The V end lost 7 bases, the J end lost 0 bases, and 10 bases lay between the germline ends. The germline V gene encodes CDR1 SQVTM and CDR2 ANQGSEA. The length of the CDR3 is 13 residues. In DNA form, the CDR3 reads TGCAGCGCCCGGACACCCTCCTACAATGAGCAGTTCTTC. It translates to CSARTPSYNEQFF.

This clonotype was found many times. CDR3 region: CASRNQGWSSPLHF. In nucleotides, the CDR3 is TGTGCCAGCAGGAACCAGGGATGGTCTTCACCCCTCCACTTT. V is TRBV12-3 or TRBV12-4 and J is TRBJ1-6; D is possibly TRBD1 (5 bases). CDR3 length: 14 amino acids. The germline V and J ends were trimmed by 6 bases and 9 bases, with 15 bases remaining between them.

This clonotype was seen only a few times. This chain links TRBV5-1 with TRBJ2-1; TRBD2 agrees at 7 bases. CDR3 length: 15 amino acids. V dropped 2 bases and J dropped 5; count of bases not matched to a gene: 7. The germline CDR1 and CDR2 sequences are SGHRS and YFSETQ. The CDR3 nucleotides are TGCGCCAGCAGCTTTTGGGGGAGGGGCGACAATGAGCAGTTCTTC. Translated, it gives CASSFWGRGDNEQFF.

The V and J genes are TRBV6-1 and TRBJ2-3; perhaps TRBD2 as D (5 bases). The CDR3 runs 13 residues. The V end was cut by 11 bases, the J end by 4 bases, with 16 bases between. Germline-derived CDR1 and CDR2 are MNHNS and SASEGT. The CDR3 DNA follows: TGTGCCGTCGGGGTAGTAGGCTCAGATACGCAGTATTTT. This sequence encodes CAVGVVGSDTQYF.

This clonotype was detected many times. The rearrangement joins TRBV5-1 to TRBJ2-1, with 8 bases matching TRBD2. Germline-derived CDR1 and CDR2 are SGHRS and YFSETQ. The CDR3 consists of 14 residues. V lost 6 bases to trimming and J lost 9 bases; unmatched junction nucleotides: 11. The CDR3 region is CASTTGRVGGEQFF. The DNA of the CDR3 is TGCGCCAGCACGACCGGGAGGGTAGGTGGTGAGCAGTTCTTC.

This clonotype occurred many times. The V call is TRBV9, the J call TRBJ2-1, with 9 bases matching TRBD2. The V gene end was trimmed by 0 bases and the J gene end by 7 bases; junction bases not matched to a gene: 8. The CDR3 spans 16 residues. CDR1 SGDLS and CDR2 YYNGEE come from the germline V gene. This CDR3 reads CASSVVGGRARNEQFF. CDR3 DNA sequence: TGTGCCAGCAGCGTAGTGGGCGGGAGGGCCAGGAATGAGCAGTTCTTC. Based on the CDR3 plus reference TRBV9 and TRBJ2-1, the full variable domain is DSGVTQTPKHLITATGQRVTLRCSPRSGDLSVYWYQQSLDQGLQFLIQYYNGEERAKGNILERFSAQQFPDLHSELNLSSLELGDSALYFCASSVVGGRARNEQFFGPGTRLTVL.

In this sample, this clonotype turned up many times. This rearrangement joins TRBV5-1 to TRBJ2-4, with 7 bases that match TRBD1. Germline CDR1 reads SGHRS; CDR2 reads YFSETQ. The CDR3 runs 16 residues. Unmatched junction bases numbered 6, after V lost 3 bases and J lost 0 bases. The CDR3 bases are TGCGCCAGCAGCTGGGGGACAGCCCTAGCCAAAAACATTCAGTACTTC. This sequence encodes CASSWGTALAKNIQYF. The full variable domain, with the rest looked up from reference TRBV5-1 and TRBJ2-4, is KAGVTQTPRYLIKTRGQQVTLSCSPISGHRSVSWYQQTPGQGLQFLFEYFSETQRNKGNFPGRFSGRQFSNSRSEMNVSTLELGDSALYLCASSWGTALAKNIQYFGAGTRLSVL.

A few counts support this clonotype. This chain joins TRBV3-1 and TRBJ2-1; D unresolved. Per germline, CDR1 LGHDT and CDR2 YNNKEL (reference sequence). V was clipped by 0 bases and J by 9 bases, with 15 bases between them. CDR3 length: 15 amino acids. The CDR3 reads CASSQERRDFGEQFF. The CDR3 DNA reads as TGTGCCAGCAGCCAAGAACGCCGCGACTTCGGTGAGCAGTTCTTC.

This clonotype was seen only a few times. The chain uses TRBV24-1 and TRBJ2-1, with 7 bases aligning to TRBD1. The CDR3 loop spans 14 amino acids. The germline gives CDR1 KGHDR, CDR2 SFDVKD. The V segment lost 2 bases and the J segment 7 bases; nucleotides outside the gene matches: 4. The DNA for the CDR3 is TGTGCCACCAGTGATTGGACAGGTAAAAATGAGCAGTTCTTC. Its protein product is CATSDWTGKNEQFF.

This clonotype was seen ten or more times. The DNA for the CDR3 is TGTGCCAGCAGCTTACTAGGGGCTGAAACCGGGGAGCTGTTTTTT. It encodes CASSLLGAETGELFF. V and J are TRBV7-9 and TRBJ2-2, with D maybe TRBD1 (5 bases). The CDR3 length is 15 residues. V lost 2 bases, J lost 5 bases, and 12 bases lay in between. CDR1 and CDR2 from the germline V gene are SEHNR and FQNEAQ (reference sequence).

This clonotype was seen many times. The chain combines TRBV15 with TRBJ1-1; 7 positions agree with TRBD1. The CDR3 spans 15 residues. Germline V gives CDR1 LNHNV, CDR2 YYDKDF (reference sequence). Trimming removed 4 bases from V and 1 base from J; junction bases left unmatched: 6. The CDR3 reads CATSNKGAENTEAFF. In nucleotides, the CDR3 is TGTGCCACCAGCAACAAGGGGGCGGAGAACACTGAAGCTTTCTTT. The full variable domain, in which reference TRBV15 and TRBJ1-1 provide the parts outside the CDR3, is DAMVIQNPRYQVTQFGKPVTLSCSQTLNHNVMYWYQQKSSQAPKLLFHYYDKDFNNEADTPDNFQSRRPNTSFCFLDIRSPGLGDTAMYLCATSNKGAENTEAFFGQGTRLTVV.

The chain uses TRBV28 and TRBJ2-1; no clear D gene. Germline V gives CDR1 MDHEN, CDR2 SYDVKM. Trimming took 2 bases from V and 0 from J, leaving 8 bases between them. The CDR3 has 15 amino acids. CDR3 sequence reads: CASSLGPNSYNEQFF. The CDR3 DNA sequence: TGTGCCAGCAGTTTAGGACCCAACTCCTACAATGAGCAGTTCTTC.

The sample holds a few counts of this clonotype. The chain uses TRBV12-3 or TRBV12-4 and TRBJ2-3, with 8 bases lining up with TRBD2. Trimming took 0 bases from V and 6 from J; bases not matched to a gene: 5. This CDR3 contains 15 residues. The CDR3 DNA reads TGTGCCAGCAGTTTAGCACTAGCGGCTTCTGATACGCAGTATTTT. Its translation is CASSLALAASDTQYF.

This clonotype was detected only once. Possible read error: a much larger clone is one base away. The chain carries TRBV6-5 and TRBJ1-4; 7 positions agree with TRBD1. Germline V gene lookup returns CDR1 MNHEY and CDR2 SVGAGI. The CDR3 is made up of 15 amino acids. The CDR3 is CASSFAGGSNERLFF. CDR3 sequence (DNA): TGTGCCAGCAGTTTCGCAGGGGGGTCCAATGAAAGACTGTTTTTT.

A note on this clonotype: A much more abundant neighbour one base away suggests this may be a read error. The chain uses TRBV12-3 or TRBV12-4 and TRBJ1-5; D ambiguous. Trimming pared 6 bases from V and 4 bases from J, leaving 7 bases between. This CDR3 is 12 amino acids long. In DNA, the CDR3 is TGTGCCAGCAGACTACAGAATCAGCCCCAGCATTTT. It codes for CASRLQNQPQHF.

This clonotype was counted only a few times. The chain combines TRBV5-5 with TRBJ1-2, with D perhaps matching TRBD1 (5 bases). Germline V gives CDR1 SGHKS, CDR2 YYEKEE (reference sequence). Trimming left V 1 base short and J 8 bases short, with 12 bases between. The CDR3 runs to 13 residues. In DNA form, the CDR3 reads TGTGCCAGCAGCTTGCAGGGCCCGGGGGGCTACACCTTC. This codes for CASSLQGPGGYTF.

This clonotype was picked up many times. This chain connects TRBV12-3 or TRBV12-4 to TRBJ2-1, with 12 bases identical to TRBD2. This CDR3 has 14 amino acids. The V gene end was trimmed by 5 bases and the J gene end by 5 bases; junction bases not matched to a gene: 1. The CDR3 DNA is TGTGCCAGCAGTCGGACTAGCGGGGACAATGAGCAGTTCTTC. This gives the protein CASSRTSGDNEQFF.

This clonotype was counted many times. The V gene is TRBV11-1, the J gene TRBJ2-1, with D tentatively TRBD1 (7 bases). Germline assignment: CDR1 SGHAT and CDR2 FQDESV (reference sequence). With 5 bases removed from V and 11 bases from J, the gap between germline ends came to 19 bases. The CDR3 length is 14 residues. CDR3 coding DNA: TGTGCCAGCAGCCTCAGGGGGGCAGTAGATAAGCAGTTCTTC. Its protein is CASSLRGAVDKQFF.